This T cell receptor (beta chain) originates from a study of T cell repertoires in cytomegalovirus infection. Across the study: Public TCR beta signatures marked donors with CMV infection and the matching HLA.

Findings and limits, study-wide: People with CMV and the relevant HLA were identified by cumulative public TCR beta family frequency. The ex vivo response showed dominance by HLA-C-restricted CMV-specific TCR beta clonotypes.

In its sample, this clonotype was seen a few times. Its cognate antigen is unknown. TCRdb re-called the reads with MiXCR, one entry per CDR3 protein. This sample carries about 310,000 distinct CDR3 sequences, 17% of them seen once, and the ten largest clones take more than 10%. The CDR3 is 16 amino acids. CDR1 and CDR2 (germline): MGHRA, YSYEKL. The V end was cut by 0 bases, the J end by 8 bases, with 16 bases between. This clonotype originated in a human donor in good health (CMV status not recorded). Some clones in this sample may be carry-over from other donors' samples. J is TRBJ1-4 and V is TRBV4-1; D gene ambiguous. Sequencing input: PBMCs. CDR3 residues: CASSQEALGIEEKLFF. The CDR3 nucleotides read TGCGCCAGCAGCCAAGAAGCCCTCGGGATAGAAGAAAAACTGTTTTTT.